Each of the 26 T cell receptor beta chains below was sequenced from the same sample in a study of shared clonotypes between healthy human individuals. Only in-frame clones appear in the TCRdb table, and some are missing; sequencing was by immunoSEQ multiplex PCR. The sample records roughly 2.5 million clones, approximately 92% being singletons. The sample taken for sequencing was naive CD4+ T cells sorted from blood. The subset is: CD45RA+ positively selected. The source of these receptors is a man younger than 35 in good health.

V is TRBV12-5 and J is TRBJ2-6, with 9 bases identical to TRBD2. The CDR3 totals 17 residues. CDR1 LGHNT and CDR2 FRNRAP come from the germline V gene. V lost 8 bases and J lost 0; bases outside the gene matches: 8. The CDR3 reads CASSASGVSSGANVLTF. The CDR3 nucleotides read TGTGCTAGTAGTGCTAGCGGGGTTTCCTCTGGGGCCAACGTCCTGACTTTC.

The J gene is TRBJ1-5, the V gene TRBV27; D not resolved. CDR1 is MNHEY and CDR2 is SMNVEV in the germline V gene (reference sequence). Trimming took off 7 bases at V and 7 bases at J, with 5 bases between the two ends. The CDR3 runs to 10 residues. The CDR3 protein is CASMGQPQHF. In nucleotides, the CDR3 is TGTGCCAGCATGGGACAGCCCCAGCATTTT.

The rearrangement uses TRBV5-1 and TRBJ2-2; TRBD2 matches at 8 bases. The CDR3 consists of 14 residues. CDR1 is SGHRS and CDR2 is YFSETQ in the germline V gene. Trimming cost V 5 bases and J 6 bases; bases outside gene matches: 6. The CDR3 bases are TGCGCCAGCAGATCGGGACTAGGGGCCGGGGAGCTGTTTTTT. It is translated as CASRSGLGAGELFF.

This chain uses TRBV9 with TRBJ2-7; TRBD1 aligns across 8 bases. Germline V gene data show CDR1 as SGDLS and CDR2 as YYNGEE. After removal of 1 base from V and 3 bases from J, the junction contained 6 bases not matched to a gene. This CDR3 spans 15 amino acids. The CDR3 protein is CASSVLPGGFYEQYF. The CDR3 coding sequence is TGTGCCAGCAGCGTACTCCCAGGGGGCTTCTACGAGCAGTACTTC.

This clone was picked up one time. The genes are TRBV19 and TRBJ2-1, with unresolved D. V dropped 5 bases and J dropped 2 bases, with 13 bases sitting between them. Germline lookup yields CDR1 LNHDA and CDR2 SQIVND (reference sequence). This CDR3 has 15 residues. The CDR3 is CASSFKRSPYNEQFF. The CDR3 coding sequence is TGTGCCAGTAGTTTTAAGAGGAGCCCCTACAATGAGCAGTTCTTC.

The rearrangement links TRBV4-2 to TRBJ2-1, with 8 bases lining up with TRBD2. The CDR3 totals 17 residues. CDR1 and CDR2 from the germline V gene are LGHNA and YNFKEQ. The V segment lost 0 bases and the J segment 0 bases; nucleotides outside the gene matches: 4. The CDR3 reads CASSQDWSGSSYNEQFF. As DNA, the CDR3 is TGTGCCAGCAGCCAAGATTGGAGCGGGAGCTCCTACAATGAGCAGTTCTTC.

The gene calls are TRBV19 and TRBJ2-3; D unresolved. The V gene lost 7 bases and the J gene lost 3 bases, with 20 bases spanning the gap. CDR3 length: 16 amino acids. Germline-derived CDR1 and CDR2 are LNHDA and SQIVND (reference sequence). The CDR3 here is CASNGVAKLGTDTQYF. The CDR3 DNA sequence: TGTGCCAGTAACGGAGTGGCAAAGTTAGGGACAGATACGCAGTATTTT.

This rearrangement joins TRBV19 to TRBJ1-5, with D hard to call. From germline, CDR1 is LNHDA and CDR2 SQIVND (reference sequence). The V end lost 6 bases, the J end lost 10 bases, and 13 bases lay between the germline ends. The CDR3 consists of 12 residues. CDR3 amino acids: CASSRSDGPQHF. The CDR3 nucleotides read TGTGCCAGTAGCCGCTCGGACGGTCCCCAGCATTTT. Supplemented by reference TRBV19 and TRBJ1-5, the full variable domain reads DGGITQSPKYLFRKEGQNVTLSCEQNLNHDAMYWYRQDPGQGLRLIYYSQIVNDFQKGDIAEGYSVSREKKESFPLTVTSAQKNPTAFYLCASSRSDGPQHFGDGTRLSIL.

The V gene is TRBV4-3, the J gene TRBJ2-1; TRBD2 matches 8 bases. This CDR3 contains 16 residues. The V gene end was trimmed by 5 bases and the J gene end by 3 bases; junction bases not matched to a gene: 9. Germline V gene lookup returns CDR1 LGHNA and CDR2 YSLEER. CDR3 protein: CASSTRAGAFYNEQFF. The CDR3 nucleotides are TGCGCCAGCAGCACTCGAGCGGGAGCTTTCTACAATGAGCAGTTCTTC.

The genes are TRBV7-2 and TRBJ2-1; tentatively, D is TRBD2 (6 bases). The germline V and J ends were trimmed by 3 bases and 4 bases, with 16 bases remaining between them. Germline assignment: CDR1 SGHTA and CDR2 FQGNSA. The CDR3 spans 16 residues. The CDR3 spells CASSFEINSGYNEQFF. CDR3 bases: TGTGCCAGCAGCTTCGAAATAAATAGCGGTTACAATGAGCAGTTCTTC. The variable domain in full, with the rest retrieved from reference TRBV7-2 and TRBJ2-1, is GAGVSQSPSNKVTEKGKDVELRCDPISGHTALYWYRQSLGQGLEFLIYFQGNSAPDKSGLPSDRFSAERTGGSVSTLTIQRTQQEDSAVYLCASSFEINSGYNEQFFGPGTRLTVL.

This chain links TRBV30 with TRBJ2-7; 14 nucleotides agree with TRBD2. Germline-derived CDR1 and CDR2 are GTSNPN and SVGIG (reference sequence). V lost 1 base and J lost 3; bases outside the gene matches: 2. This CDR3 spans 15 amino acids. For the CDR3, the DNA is TGTGCCTGGAGTGGGGGACTAGCGGGAGTCTACGAGCAGTACTTC. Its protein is CAWSGGLAGVYEQYF.

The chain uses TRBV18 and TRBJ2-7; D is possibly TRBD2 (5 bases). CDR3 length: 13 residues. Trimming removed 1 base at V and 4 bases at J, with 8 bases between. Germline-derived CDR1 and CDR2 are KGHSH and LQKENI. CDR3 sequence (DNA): TGTGCCAGCTCACCACGACTACCGTACGAGCAGTACTTC. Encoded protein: CASSPRLPYEQYF.

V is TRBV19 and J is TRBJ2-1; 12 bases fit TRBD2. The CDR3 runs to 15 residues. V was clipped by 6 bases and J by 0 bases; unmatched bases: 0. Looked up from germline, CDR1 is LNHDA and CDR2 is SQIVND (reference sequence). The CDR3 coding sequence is TGTGCCAGTAGGACTAGCGGGGGCTCCTACAATGAGCAGTTCTTC. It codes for CASRTSGGSYNEQFF.

The chain's CDR3 is CASSLSGGPLHEQFF. For the CDR3, the DNA is TGCGCCAGCAGCTTGTCGGGAGGGCCACTTCATGAGCAGTTCTTC. J is TRBJ2-1 and V is TRBV5-1; 8 bases agree with TRBD2. The ends lost 1 base at V and 8 bases at J; junction bases unmatched: 8. Looked up from germline, CDR1 is SGHRS and CDR2 is YFSETQ. The CDR3 contains 15 residues.

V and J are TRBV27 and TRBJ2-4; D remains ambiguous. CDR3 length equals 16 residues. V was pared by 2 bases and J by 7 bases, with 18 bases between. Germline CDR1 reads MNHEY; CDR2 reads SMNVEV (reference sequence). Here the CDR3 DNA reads TGTGCCAGCAGTTTAGGTAAGGCTCCCCAGTGGAACATTCAGTACTTC. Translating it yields CASSLGKAPQWNIQYF.

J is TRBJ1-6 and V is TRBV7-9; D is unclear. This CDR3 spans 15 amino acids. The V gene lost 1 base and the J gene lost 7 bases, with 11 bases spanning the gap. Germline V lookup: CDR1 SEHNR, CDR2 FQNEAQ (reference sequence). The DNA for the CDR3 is TGTGCCAGCAGCTTAGTGGCCACAGACAATTCACCCCTCCACTTT. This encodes CASSLVATDNSPLHF.

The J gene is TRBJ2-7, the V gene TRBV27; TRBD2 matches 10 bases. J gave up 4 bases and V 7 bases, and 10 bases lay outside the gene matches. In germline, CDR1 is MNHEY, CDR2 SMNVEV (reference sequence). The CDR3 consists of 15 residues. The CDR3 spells CASTPGAGGRYEQYF. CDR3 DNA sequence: TGTGCCAGCACCCCTGGAGCGGGAGGGCGGTACGAGCAGTACTTC.

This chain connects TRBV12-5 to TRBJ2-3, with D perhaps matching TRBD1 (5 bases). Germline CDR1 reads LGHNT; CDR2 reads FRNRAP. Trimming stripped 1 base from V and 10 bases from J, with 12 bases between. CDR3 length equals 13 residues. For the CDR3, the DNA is TGTGCTAGTGGTTTGGATCTCTCCAGGGCGCAGTATTTT. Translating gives CASGLDLSRAQYF.

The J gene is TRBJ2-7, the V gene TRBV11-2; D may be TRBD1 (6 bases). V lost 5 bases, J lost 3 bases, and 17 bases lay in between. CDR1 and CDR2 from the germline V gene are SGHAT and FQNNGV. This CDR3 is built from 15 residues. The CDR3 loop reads CASSSGQNLFYEQYF. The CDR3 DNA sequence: TGTGCCAGCAGCAGTGGACAGAACCTCTTCTACGAGCAGTACTTC.

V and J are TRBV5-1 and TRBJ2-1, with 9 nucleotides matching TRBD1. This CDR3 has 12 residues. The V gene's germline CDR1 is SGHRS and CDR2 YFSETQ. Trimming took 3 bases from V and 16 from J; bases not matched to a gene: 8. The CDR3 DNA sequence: TGCGCCAGCAGCTGGGGGACAGGGCTAAACTTCTTC. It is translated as CASSWGTGLNFF.

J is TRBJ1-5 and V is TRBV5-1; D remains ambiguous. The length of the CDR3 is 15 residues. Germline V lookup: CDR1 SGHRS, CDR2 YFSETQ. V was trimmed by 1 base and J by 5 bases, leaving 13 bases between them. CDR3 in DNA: TGCGCCAGCAGCTTGCTAGACGGAGGCTATCAGCCCCAGCATTTT. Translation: CASSLLDGGYQPQHF.

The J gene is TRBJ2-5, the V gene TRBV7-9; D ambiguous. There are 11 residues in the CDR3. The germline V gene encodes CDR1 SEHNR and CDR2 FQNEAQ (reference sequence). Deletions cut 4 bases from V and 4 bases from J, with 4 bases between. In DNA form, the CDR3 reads TGTGCCAGCAGCTACTCAGAGACCCAGTACTTC. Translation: CASSYSETQYF.

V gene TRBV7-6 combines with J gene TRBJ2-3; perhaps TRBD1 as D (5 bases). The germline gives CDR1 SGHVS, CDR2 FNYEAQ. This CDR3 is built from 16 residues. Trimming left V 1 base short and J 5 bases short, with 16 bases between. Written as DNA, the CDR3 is TGTGCCAGCAGCTTAGGGGGCGCCGAGTTCAGAGATACGCAGTATTTT. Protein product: CASSLGGAEFRDTQYF.

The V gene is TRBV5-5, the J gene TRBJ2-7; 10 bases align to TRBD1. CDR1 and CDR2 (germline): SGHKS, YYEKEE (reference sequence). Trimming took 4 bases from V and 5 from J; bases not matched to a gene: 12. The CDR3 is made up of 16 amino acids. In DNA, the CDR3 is TGTGCCAGCAGCCCAAGGGGGACAGGGGATTACCACGAGCAGTACTTC. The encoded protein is CASSPRGTGDYHEQYF.

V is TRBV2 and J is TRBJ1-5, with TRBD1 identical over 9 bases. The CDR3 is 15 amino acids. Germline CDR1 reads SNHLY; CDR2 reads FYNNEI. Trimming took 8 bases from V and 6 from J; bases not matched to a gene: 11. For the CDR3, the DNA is TGTGCCAGCCTCCGGGACAGGGAAAGTTTTCAGCCCCAGCATTTT. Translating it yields CASLRDRESFQPQHF.

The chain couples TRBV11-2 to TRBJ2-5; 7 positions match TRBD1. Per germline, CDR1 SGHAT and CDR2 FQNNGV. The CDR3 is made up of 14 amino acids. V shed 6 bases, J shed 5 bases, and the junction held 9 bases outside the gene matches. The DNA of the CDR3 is TGTGCCAGCAGAATAACAGGGGCAGTGGAGACCCAGTACTTC. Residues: CASRITGAVETQYF. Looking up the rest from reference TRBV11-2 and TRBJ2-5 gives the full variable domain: EAGVAQSPRYKIIEKRQSVAFWCNPISGHATLYWYQQILGQGPKLLIQFQNNGVVDDSQLPKDRFSAERLKGVDSTLKIQPAKLEDSAVYLCASRITGAVETQYFGPGTRLLVL.